Listed below are T cell receptor beta chains from one sample, sequenced in a study of OX40 agonist ivuxolimab in advanced cancers. Clones were read by immunoSEQ multiplex PCR, and TCRdb kept only the in-frame ones, dropping some. Of about 93,000 clones listed, 90% to 95% are singletons. Material: CD4+ or CD8+ T cells sorted from blood, obtained in a trial of the OX40 agonist ivuxolimab. The receptor set was obtained from an adult with an advanced solid tumor such as melanoma, head and neck, liver or kidney cancer. CDR3s include the opening cysteine and the closing phenylalanine or tryptophan.

j_call: TRBJ2-5; v_call: TRBV5-1; cdr3_aa: CASSILAGQETQYF
j_call: TRBJ1-2; v_call: TRBV5-4; cdr3_aa: CASSDRVPVLGYTF
j_call: TRBJ1-3; v_call: TRBV18; cdr3_aa: CASSPGLNSGNTIYF
j_call: TRBJ1-4; v_call: TRBV7-9; cdr3_aa: CASSSPGRQGEKLFF
j_call: TRBJ2-1; v_call: TRBV11-1; cdr3_aa: CASSFLAGEGNEQFF
j_call: TRBJ2-5; v_call: TRBV7-8; cdr3_aa: CASSLAAGQETQYF
j_call: TRBJ2-7; v_call: TRBV11-1; cdr3_aa: CASSERYEQYF
j_call: TRBJ2-7; v_call: TRBV28; cdr3_aa: CASSSLFTGRFYEQYF
j_call: TRBJ2-3; v_call: TRBV2; cdr3_aa: CASSDQWGTDTQYF
j_call: TRBJ2-5; v_call: TRBV7-9; cdr3_aa: CASSRQGQETQYF
j_call: TRBJ2-1; v_call: TRBV28; cdr3_aa: CASSLVQGLKFF
j_call: TRBJ2-7; v_call: TRBV18; cdr3_aa: CASSPGQGAHEQYF
j_call: -; v_call: TRBV5-1; cdr3_aa: CASSFRQNYEQYF
j_call: TRBJ2-7; v_call: TRBV11-3; cdr3_aa: CASSSGPTYEQYF
j_call: TRBJ2-7; v_call: TRBV5-1; cdr3_aa: CASSLLASGSMGEQYF
j_call: TRBJ1-1; v_call: TRBV10-1; cdr3_aa: CASSPGGVGEAFF
j_call: TRBJ1-1; v_call: TRBV10-3; cdr3_aa: CAISKSVGQMNTEAFF
j_call: TRBJ2-1; v_call: TRBV6-5; cdr3_aa: CASSLGGSNEQFF
j_call: TRBJ2-7; v_call: TRBV28; cdr3_aa: CASRTGTGLPSYEQYF
j_call: TRBJ2-1; v_call: TRBV5-4; cdr3_aa: CASSRDLRATVEQFF
j_call: TRBJ2-7; v_call: TRBV5-4; cdr3_aa: CASSPSSDRAFYEQYF
j_call: TRBJ1-4; v_call: TRBV11-2; cdr3_aa: CASSRPFSEKLFF
j_call: TRBJ2-7; v_call: TRBV6-1; cdr3_aa: CASSERGREQYF
j_call: TRBJ2-7; v_call: TRBV2; cdr3_aa: CASRFSSYEQYF
j_call: TRBJ2-7; v_call: TRBV30; cdr3_aa: CAWRSQGGYEQYF
j_call: TRBJ2-7; v_call: TRBV6-4; cdr3_aa: CASRPGTDYEQYF
j_call: TRBJ1-5; v_call: TRBV27; cdr3_aa: CASSLTGAWGNQPQHF
j_call: TRBJ2-7; v_call: TRBV28; cdr3_aa: CASSPYRDRGPEQYF
j_call: TRBJ2-3; v_call: TRBV11-2; cdr3_aa: CASSAWGEDTQYF
j_call: TRBJ2-3; v_call: TRBV7-2; cdr3_aa: CASSPPWEGLYVTDTQYF
j_call: TRBJ2-5; v_call: TRBV30; cdr3_aa: CAWSPFVQETQYF
j_call: TRBJ1-2; v_call: TRBV5-6; cdr3_aa: CASSLPGTGLNYGYTF
j_call: TRBJ2-7; v_call: TRBV10-3; cdr3_aa: CAISDGLGGQYF
j_call: TRBJ2-1; v_call: TRBV7-2; cdr3_aa: CASSSLAGGPNEQFF
j_call: TRBJ1-2; v_call: TRBV5-1; cdr3_aa: CASSLNADGYTF
j_call: TRBJ1-2; v_call: TRBV28; cdr3_aa: CASSLPPPEDYGYTF
j_call: TRBJ2-3; v_call: TRBV28; cdr3_aa: CASTPGQGFWADTQYF
j_call: TRBJ2-5; v_call: TRBV5-4; cdr3_aa: CASSLAGKGETQYF
j_call: TRBJ1-2; v_call: TRBV19; cdr3_aa: CASSIAGPRIWYGYTF
j_call: TRBJ2-5; v_call: TRBV9; cdr3_aa: CASSVMGLIQGETQYF
j_call: TRBJ2-7; v_call: TRBV18; cdr3_aa: CASSPQNHYEQYF